This T cell receptor beta chain stems from a study of blood T cells in healthy people across ages (dated by TCRdb to 2013 to 2016). As for the study more broadly: Template switching captured roughly one uniquely barcoded TCR beta cDNA molecule per two T cells in model experiments. Donors of different ages were randomly distributed across sequencing lanes to avoid experimental bias. To track age-related changes in TCR beta repertoire diversity, the study relied on deep sequencing normalized with unique cDNA molecular identifiers. The donors were split into four age groups: young (average 16 years), middle-aged (roughly 39), aged (roughly 60) and long-lived (about 82). Two additional independent replicas of 1 million unique cDNA reads from the same blood draw were analyzed for two donors (one aged 18 to 30 and one aged 80 or older).

Systemically healthy Caucasian individuals from Russia, 39 in total and aged about 6 to 95 years, were included as donors. Each donor gave 9 to 10 milliliters of peripheral blood, collected into EDTA-treated Vacutainer tubes. Ficoll-Paque density-gradient centrifugation was used to isolate PBMCs, with at least 6.5 million per sample. Total RNA was extracted from PBMCs with Trizol reagent, with at least 6 micrograms obtained per sample. Naive CD45RAhigh/CD27high T cell percentages were measured by flow cytometry on a PBMC aliquot from every donor. The CDR3 sequence holds 18 residues, the cysteine and phenylalanine included. The only DNA kept is the CDR3, 54 bases in frame from the first base. V and J lose 1 base and 5 bases, and a span of 22 bases separates them. From a lookup of the germline V gene (reference sequence), CDR1 and CDR2 are LGHDT and YNNKEL. The library was made by 5' RACE. Sequencing took place on an Illumina HiSeq 2500. A second PCR of about 6 to 12 cycles was run with a J-beta primer mix and a sample-barcoded 5' primer. A unique molecular identifier was introduced onto each TCR beta cDNA molecule by a template-switch 5' adaptor carrying 12 random nucleotides. At least 2.5 million CDR3-containing paired-end reads were obtained from each sample. The Mint cDNA synthesis kit, primed by a TRBC-specific oligonucleotide, was used to synthesize first-strand cDNA from all RNA. All cDNA was treated with uracil-DNA glycosylase and then went through a first 18-cycle PCR with the universal primers M1SS and BC2_uni_R. In the source study's methods: Each sample was normalized by randomly selecting 1 million high-quality reads, each carrying a distinct molecular identifier. Instead of being binned into consensus sequences, reads that shared molecular identifiers were thrown out. MiTCR, run with a Q25 quality threshold and the strictest error-elimination algorithm, handled CDR3 identification, clonotype clustering and error correction. A nonparametric unseen species model using Euler transformation provided a lower-bound estimate of total TCR beta diversity. The raw public reads went through TCRdb reprocessing: fastp at Q25, MiXCR clone calling, in-frame beta chains kept. Rows with one shared CDR3 protein collapse into an entry with the most common genes and DNA. The V and J calls and clone size come from TCRdb's table, not from the authors' own analysis. The sample data list hundreds of thousands of distinct CDR3 sequences, and 58% of these were observed just once. 20% to 25% of the sample belongs to the ten largest clones.

To note about this clonotype: What this receptor recognizes is not known. Base qualities are not at hand, and no much larger clone is one base apart.

The full study reports these points: Total diversity estimates from one million sequenced T cells were considered lower bounds and underestimates. Donor CMV infection status was unknown, potentially confounding age-related changes in expanded clonotypes. There was a strong correlation between observed TCR beta diversity and the percentage of naive T cells measured by flow cytometry. Compared with the aged group, more naive CD4+ T cells, fewer expanded clones and increased TCR diversity were shown by the long-lived group, suggesting age selection. Conclusive comparison of naive and antigen-experienced compartments was prevented by the profiling of bulk unsorted PBMCs. As age increased, observed TCR beta diversity per million T cells dropped in a roughly linear way, and a significant reduction was already evident by age about 40.

Rearrangement joined TRBV3-1 to TRBJ2-3, with the D assignment possibly TRBD1 or TRBD2, given 6 matching bases for each. The sequenced sample consisted of blood. This receptor was obtained from a man aged 30-40 years in good health. The CDR3 region: CASSQVLGRGLYEDTQYF. The nucleotides read TGTGCCAGCAGCCAAGTACTTGGTCGGGGGCTGTACGAAGATACGCAGTATTTT.